The entry that follows covers one T cell receptor beta chain sequence. Antigen: not known. This sample stems from a study of cytomegalovirus exposure and HLA in healthy donors. The primer mix had 60 Vbeta and 13 Jbeta primers. Only in-frame clones appear in the TCRdb table, and some are missing; sequencing was by immunoSEQ multiplex PCR. The top ten clones hold about 14% of a sample with roughly 96,000 clones, around 79% of them seen once. Findings of the study overall: Three chains tied to CMV proved CMV antigen-specific in vitro. Links to common viral pathogens appeared, in a later analysis, for several of the most significant clusters. DRB1 showed the most TCR associations and HLA-C the fewest in a later analysis, as rates varied by HLA locus.

This CDR3 has 16 amino acids. V trimming: 7 bases; J trimming: 3 bases; junction bases outside the gene matches: 10. Germline loops: CDR1 MDHEN, CDR2 SYDVKM. The clonotype originates from a woman aged 70-85 years in good health and CMV-seropositive. The sample consisted of PBMCs. This chain connects TRBV28 to TRBJ1-5, with 9 bases aligning to TRBD1. The CDR3 bases are TGTGCCAGCACCCGGGGGGGACAGGGCCCCAATCAGCCCCAGCATTTT. Protein product: CASTRGGQGPNQPQHF.